The 21 T cell receptor beta chains in this list originate from one sample, sequenced in a study of blood T cell repertoires in COVID-19. Sequencing used immunoSEQ multiplex PCR; TCRdb keeps in-frame clones, though not all of them. The profile shows tens of thousands of clones, roughly 93% of them singletons. Sequencing input: peripheral blood. These receptors were taken from a male donor with active COVID-19.

This chain joins TRBV7-2 and TRBJ1-1; the D is unclear. V lost 5 bases and J 3 bases, leaving 19 bases between the germline ends. CDR1 SGHTA and CDR2 FQGNSA come from the germline V gene. The length of the CDR3 is 16 residues. The CDR3 region has the DNA TGTGCCAGCAGCCCCTTTATCACCGGTCCCTACACTGAAGCTTTCTTT. Residues: CASSPFITGPYTEAFF.

The chain couples TRBV9 to TRBJ1-5; 9 nucleotides agree with TRBD1. CDR1 is SGDLS and CDR2 is YYNGEE in the germline V gene. The CDR3 runs to 15 residues. V was pared by 0 bases and J by 4 bases, with 2 bases of the junction left unmatched. CDR3 amino acids: CASSVGGQGNQPQHF. The CDR3 DNA reads TGTGCCAGCAGCGTAGGGGGACAGGGAAATCAGCCCCAGCATTTT.

The rearrangement joins TRBV27 to TRBJ2-1; TRBD1 agrees at 8 bases. This CDR3 contains 15 residues. V gave up 5 bases and J gave up 7 bases; unmatched junction bases: 10. The germline V gene encodes CDR1 MNHEY and CDR2 SMNVEV (reference sequence). CDR3 DNA: TGTGCCAGCAGTCGCCACTTGACAGGGGCAAATGAGCAGTTCTTC. Protein product: CASSRHLTGANEQFF.

V is TRBV19 and J is TRBJ2-3, with D perhaps TRBD2 (5 bases). The CDR3 has 14 amino acids. Trimming cost V 5 bases and J 0 bases, with 9 bases left between them. From germline, CDR1 is LNHDA and CDR2 SQIVND (reference sequence). CDR3 sequence (DNA): TGTGCCAGTAGTGCGAGGGCAAGCACAGATACGCAGTATTTT. As protein: CASSARASTDTQYF.

The V gene is TRBV19, the J gene TRBJ1-3, with TRBD1 identical over 9 bases. This CDR3 is 16 amino acids long. V lost 3 bases and J lost 4; bases outside the gene matches: 7. CDR1 LNHDA and CDR2 SQIVND come from the germline V gene (reference sequence). CDR3 region: CASSIQTGQGGNTIYF. CDR3 coding DNA: TGTGCCAGTAGTATCCAAACTGGACAGGGGGGAAACACCATATATTTT.

The chain carries TRBV28 and TRBJ1-2, with 8 bases fitting TRBD1. The CDR3 spans 14 residues. Germline assignment: CDR1 MDHEN and CDR2 SYDVKM. V lost 6 bases to trimming and J lost 5 bases; unmatched junction nucleotides: 8. CDR3 in DNA: TGTGCCAGCAGCTCAGACAGGGGCGGGTATGGCTACACCTTC. It is translated as CASSSDRGGYGYTF.

The chain is built from TRBV23-1 and TRBJ1-2; perhaps TRBD1 as D (5 bases). TRBV23-1 is an ORF, with its function uncertain. V was clipped by 7 bases and J by 2 bases, with 11 bases between them. The CDR3 is 13 residues long. This CDR3 is CASTPGGNYGYTF. The CDR3 DNA sequence: TGCGCCAGCACACCCGGGGGGAACTATGGCTACACCTTC.

V and J are TRBV7-9 and TRBJ1-3; D remains unclear. The CDR3 contains 15 residues. Germline values: CDR1 SEHNR, CDR2 FQNEAQ (reference sequence). Trimming took 5 bases from V and 4 from J, leaving 15 bases between them. CDR3 DNA sequence: TGTGCCAGCAGCCTAGACTTTACGGTGGGAAACACCATATATTTT. This codes for CASSLDFTVGNTIYF.

J is TRBJ1-6 and V is TRBV6-2 or TRBV6-3, with D possibly being TRBD1 (5 bases). V lost 5 bases and J lost 6, with 14 bases in between. This CDR3 is 15 amino acids long. Germline CDR1 reads MNHEY; CDR2 reads SVGEGT. The CDR3 sequence: CASSTPQGLNSPLHF. CDR3 nucleotides: TGTGCCAGCAGTACCCCCCAGGGACTTAATTCACCCCTCCACTTT.

Notes on this clone: The sample holds other DNA sequences that translate to the same CDR3. The chain joins TRBV9 to TRBJ2-2, with 9 bases that match TRBD1. Germline CDR1 reads SGDLS; CDR2 reads YYNGEE. V trimming: 2 bases; J trimming: 7 bases; junction bases outside the gene matches: 9. This CDR3 is built from 16 residues. CDR3 protein: CASSVGGQGGIGELFF. The CDR3 coding sequence is TGTGCCAGCAGCGTTGGGGGACAGGGCGGGATCGGGGAGCTGTTTTTT.

The chain uses TRBV9 and TRBJ2-7; a possible D gene is TRBD2 (6 bases). The V end was cut by 2 bases, the J end by 2 bases, with 11 bases between. The CDR3 has 14 amino acids. Per the germline V gene, CDR1 is SGDLS and CDR2 is YYNGEE. The CDR3: CASSVEGNAYEQYF. The DNA of the CDR3 is TGTGCCAGCAGCGTGGAGGGTAATGCCTACGAGCAGTACTTC.

The gene calls are TRBV18 and TRBJ1-2; 7 bases are a match to TRBD1. The germline gives CDR1 KGHSH, CDR2 LQKENI. The CDR3 runs 17 residues. Trimming cost V 4 bases and J 6 bases; bases outside gene matches: 17. The CDR3 nucleotides read TGTGCCAGCTCACTCTACGGGACAGACCTCAAACGGCATGGCTACACCTTC. Amino acid sequence: CASSLYGTDLKRHGYTF. Based on the CDR3 plus reference TRBV18 and TRBJ1-2, the full variable domain is NAGVMQNPRHLVRRRGQEARLRCSPMKGHSHVYWYRQLPEEGLKFMVYLQKENIIDESGMPKERFSAEFPKEGPSILRIQQVVRGDSAAYFCASSLYGTDLKRHGYTFGSGTRLTVV.

The chain employs TRBV2 and TRBJ1-5; 8 bases are shared with TRBD1. The CDR3 spans 15 residues. V lost 6 bases and J lost 7; bases outside the gene matches: 11. Germline loops: CDR1 SNHLY, CDR2 FYNNEI. In DNA, the CDR3 is TGTGCCAGCAGCCCTGGACAGGGTGGGAGGCAGCCCCAGCATTTT. Amino acid sequence: CASSPGQGGRQPQHF.

The chain has TRBV6-2 or TRBV6-3 and TRBJ2-1, with unresolved D. V lost 0 bases, J lost 0 bases, and 12 bases lay in between. Per germline, CDR1 MNHEY and CDR2 SVGEGT. CDR3 length: 17 residues. This CDR3 is CASSYSARRSSYNEQFF. CDR3 DNA: TGTGCCAGCAGTTACTCTGCGCGCCGAAGCTCCTACAATGAGCAGTTCTTC.

The V and J genes are TRBV7-2 and TRBJ2-1, with 8 nucleotides matching TRBD1. The CDR3 consists of 15 residues. V lost 8 bases to trimming and J lost 4 bases; unmatched junction nucleotides: 10. From germline, CDR1 is SGHTA and CDR2 FQGNSA. For the CDR3, the DNA is TGTGCCAGCGGATCAGAACACAGGGGGTACAATGAGCAGTTCTTC. It is translated as CASGSEHRGYNEQFF.

This chain joins TRBV12-3 or TRBV12-4 and TRBJ2-7; 9 nucleotides align to TRBD1. The CDR3 spans 13 residues. V trimming: 8 bases; J trimming: 3 bases; junction bases outside the gene matches: 5. CDR3 protein: CASRGQGIYEQYF. The CDR3, as DNA: TGTGCCAGCCGAGGACAGGGGATCTACGAGCAGTACTTC.

The chain is built from TRBV6-5 and TRBJ2-5; maybe TRBD1 (6 bases). Germline CDR1 reads MNHEY; CDR2 reads SVGAGI. This CDR3 region has 13 residues. Trimming cost V 6 bases and J 7 bases, with 15 bases left between them. The CDR3 DNA sequence: TGTGCCAGCAGGACCACAGGGAGCGGGACCCAGTACTTC. Protein sequence: CASRTTGSGTQYF.

The chain employs TRBV7-2 and TRBJ1-1; possibly TRBD1 for D (6 bases). V was trimmed by 1 base and J by 0 bases, leaving 9 bases between them. The CDR3 consists of 15 residues. The germline V gene encodes CDR1 SGHTA and CDR2 FQGNSA. The CDR3 nucleotides are TGTGCCAGCAGCTTAGAGGGGGGGCTGAACACTGAAGCTTTCTTT. It is translated as CASSLEGGLNTEAFF.

This chain joins TRBV7-3 and TRBJ2-7, with a possible D match to TRBD1 (6 bases). Germline V lookup: CDR1 SGHTA, CDR2 FQGTGA. Trimming cost V 0 bases and J 5 bases, with 14 bases left between them. CDR3 length equals 15 residues. CDR3 sequence: CASSLTLTGLNEQYF. For the CDR3, the DNA is TGTGCCAGCAGCTTAACGCTGACAGGTCTCAACGAGCAGTACTTC.

This chain connects TRBV7-6 to TRBJ2-3; 7 bases line up with TRBD1. Germline V gene sequence: CDR1 SGHVS, CDR2 FNYEAQ. This CDR3 has 15 residues. Trimming took 5 bases from V and 2 from J; bases not matched to a gene: 7. The CDR3 nucleotides are TGTGCCAGCAGCCAGACAGGGAGAGCCACAGATACGCAGTATTTT. Translated, it gives CASSQTGRATDTQYF.

V usage is TRBV7-8 and J usage is TRBJ2-4; D may be TRBD2 (6 bases). Trimming left V 6 bases short and J 3 bases short, with 18 bases between. Germline CDR1 is SGHVS and CDR2 is FQNEAQ. This CDR3 has 16 amino acids. The CDR3, as DNA: TGTGCCAGCAGTAAGGTCACTAGCAGTTTCAAAAACATTCAGTACTTC. Its protein product is CASSKVTSSFKNIQYF. Filled out from reference TRBV7-8 and TRBJ2-4, the complete variable domain reads GAGVSQSPRYKVAKRGQDVALRCDPISGHVSLFWYQQALGQGPEFLTYFQNEAQLDKSGLPSDRFFAERPEGSVSTLKIQRTQQEDSAVYLCASSKVTSSFKNIQYFGAGTRLSVL.